Listed below are T cell receptor beta chains from one sample, sequenced in a study of HIV-infected patients and healthy controls. TCRdb analysed the 5' RACE reads with MiXCR anew, one entry per CDR3 protein. The sample yields 6,400 or so distinct CDR3 sequences, 8.5% to 12% seen once. The specimen was blood, collected during antiretroviral therapy. These receptor sequences come from an adult with HIV infection. CDR3s include the opening cysteine and the closing phenylalanine or tryptophan. The D gene is left open where the match is weak. A clone size is listed for some rows: how often the clone was seen (once, few, many), or a class if it is expanded.

J,D,size,V,length,CDR3,DNA
TRBJ2-7,NA,medium-sized,TRBV12-3/TRBV12-4,12,CASGWGSYEQYF,TGTGCCAGCGGCTGGGGTAGCTACGAGCAGTACTTC
TRBJ2-5,NA,many,TRBV6-1,17,CASSEGVRLGKGETQYF,TGTGCCAGCAGTGAAGGTGTGAGGCTGGGGAAGGGAGAGACCCAGTACTTC
TRBJ1-4,NA,NA,TRBV5-6,13,CASSKYTGEKLFF,TGTGCCAGCAGCAAGTACACGGGCGAAAAACTGTTTTTT
TRBJ1-1,NA,medium-sized,TRBV7-2,16,CASSFGMLGRATEAFF,TGTGCCAGCAGCTTCGGTATGTTGGGCAGGGCCACTGAAGCTTTCTTT
TRBJ2-1,NA,NA,TRBV19,12,CASSPDYNEQFF,TGTGCCAGTAGCCCTGACTACAATGAGCAGTTCTTC
TRBJ2-1,TRBD2,many,TRBV5-1,16,CASSLVSGGAWNEQFF,TGCGCCAGCAGCTTGGTTAGCGGGGGGGCATGGAATGAGCAGTTCTTC
TRBJ2-3,TRBD1,few,TRBV20-1,14,CSPRRQGSSDTQYF,TGCAGCCCCCGCAGACAGGGTAGTTCAGATACGCAGTATTTT
TRBJ2-7,TRBD1,medium-sized,TRBV29-1,12,CSVSGTGDEQYF,TGCAGCGTTTCCGGGACAGGGGACGAGCAGTACTTC
TRBJ1-1,NA,medium-sized,TRBV5-1,15,CASSLARDQNTEAFF,TGCGCCAGCAGCTTGGCCCGCGACCAGAACACTGAAGCTTTCTTT
TRBJ1-2,NA,NA,TRBV29-1,13,CSVEPTTNYGYTF,TGCAGCGTTGAACCCACAACTAACTATGGCTACACCTTC
TRBJ2-1,TRBD2,many,TRBV11-2,15,CASSYTSGGYNEQFF,TGTGCCAGCAGCTATACTAGCGGGGGCTACAATGAGCAGTTCTTC
TRBJ2-7,NA,medium-sized,TRBV7-9,15,CASSLEGTSSYEQYF,TGTGCCAGCAGCTTAGAGGGGACAAGCTCCTACGAGCAGTACTTC
TRBJ2-7,TRBD2,medium-sized,TRBV9,15,CASSVSLGGAGEQYF,TGTGCCAGCAGCGTATCCCTCGGGGGGGCCGGGGAGCAGTACTTC
TRBJ2-6,NA,many,TRBV4-2,16,CASSQDGTSGANVLTF,TGTGCCAGCAGCCAAGATGGGACATCTGGGGCCAACGTCCTGACTTTC
TRBJ2-3,TRBD2,medium-sized,TRBV7-2,16,CASSLSGTSGGDTQYF,TGTGCCAGCAGCCTCTCGGGGACTAGCGGGGGGGATACGCAGTATTTT
TRBJ1-1,TRBD1,many,TRBV7-2,15,CASSPGGTANTEAFF,TGTGCCAGCAGCCCAGGGGGGACTGCGAACACTGAAGCTTTCTTT
TRBJ1-1,NA,medium-sized,TRBV2,15,CASSLLQGMNTEAFF,TGTGCCAGCAGTCTACTCCAGGGGATGAACACTGAAGCTTTCTTT
TRBJ2-1,TRBD2,few,TRBV5-1,18,CASRESSGGLSSYNEQFF,TGCGCCAGCAGAGAGTCTAGCGGGGGGCTTAGCTCCTACAATGAGCAGTTCTTC
TRBJ2-2,TRBD1,many,TRBV5-1,16,CASSPRDRGITGELFF,TGCGCCAGCAGCCCCCGGGACAGGGGTATAACCGGGGAGCTGTTTTTT